This TCR beta chain was retrieved from a study of shared clonotypes between healthy human individuals (dated by TCRdb to between 2020 and 2021). Broadly, across the study: Three men and a couple of women, aged 18 to 49 years, made up the cohort. Per donor, three plates each were used for CD4 naive and CD4 memory, two for CD8 naive, and one for CD8 memory. To estimate repertoire size and how much clonotypes are shared between individuals, the study performed deep sequencing of blood TCR repertoires from about 5 healthy adults. Libraries were prepared and TCR repertoires were sequenced by different laboratories using diverse techniques, in order to increase sequencing depth and limit assay-specific biases. Leukapheresis yielded between about 0.85 and 10 billion PBMCs per donor. What the authors observed across the whole study: Rarefaction of sorted-subset datasets indicated incomplete sequencing despite the large sequencing depth. The small number of donors limited the genetic and exposure-history diversity represented. Based on pairwise subsampling, the degree of clonotype sharing among donors was expected to be affected by sequencing depth. Larger estimated clonotype richness was generally found for naive subsets than for memory subsets. Approximately 5% of naive CD4, 3.5% of naive CD8, 2.3% of memory CD4, and 0.35% to 0.5% of memory CD8 clonotypes were shared across several donors. Sampling was limited to blood, and TCR repertoires in tissue likely differ from TCR repertoires in blood. Compared with non-shared clonotypes, clonotypes shared by all four sorted-subset donors had higher generation probabilities.

Turning to this clone: Its antigen target is currently unknown. Per-nucleotide qualities are absent, and no much larger clonotype sits a single base away. This sample includes further DNA sequences coding for the same CDR3.

The donors were healthy, HIV-negative adults who had no recently reported acute infections or vaccinations. Only Caucasian adults living in Nashville, Tennessee, USA were represented among the donors. Magnetic negative selection was used to enrich CD4+ T cells, after which naive cells were positively selected on CD45RA and the negative fraction became the memory subset. Blood was collected by leukapheresis, and PBMCs were isolated by Ficoll-Histopaque density gradient centrifugation and then cryopreserved in liquid nitrogen vapor phase. Purity and quantity of every magnetically sorted T cell population were checked by analytical flow cytometry. From each sorted fraction, genomic DNA was isolated and quantified by UV absorbance on a Nanodrop 2000c. TCR CDR3 regions were amplified from genomic DNA by multiplex PCR using the deep immunoSEQ assay. Extracted genomic DNA from each cell subset was spread evenly across all wells of several immunoSEQ 96-well plates, with each plate serving as a replicate. For sorted subsets, roughly 200 ng genomic DNA, equal to tens of thousands of T cell genomes, was loaded into each replicate PCR. Purified libraries were quantified with a Qubit 3.0 fluorometer, sized on a Bioanalyzer 2100, and re-quantified with the KAPA Library Quantification kit. A separate single-read 150-cycle Illumina NextSeq 550 flow cell was used to sequence each immunoSEQ 96-well plate. On the study's bioinformatics: The immunoSEQ output contained only junctional sequences without quality scores, so filtering could not match that applied to full-length reads. To assign V/J genes and CDR3, sequences were annotated using PyIR, a Python wrapper for IgBLAST v1.9, with IMGT germline references. Any read was removed if the V/J assignment was weak (E-value above 1e-6), the CDR3 was missing, or the read contained stop codons, out-of-frame junctions, or ambiguous translated residues. A V3J clonotype was defined by an identical inferred V gene, J gene, and CDR3 amino acid sequence. The percentage overlap between two repertoires was calculated by dividing the number of shared unique clonotypes by the size of the smaller repertoire. Repertoire richness was assessed with RTK rarefaction, the Chao1 estimator, and Recon v2.1 estimates of unobserved clonotypes. OLGA was used to compute generation probabilities for all TCRbeta clonotypes that the gDNA method yielded from four donors. TCRdb provides this immuneACCESS table in a form limited to in-frame rearrangements. Some clones are lacking; in checked studies, under half of them reflect an unresolved V gene, and why the rest are absent is not known. That table supplies the V and J calls and clone size; D and trimming were determined from the DNA. This sample holds approximately 2.5 million clones; 93% were observed only once. The ten largest clones capture about 0.38% of the sample.

Via the germline V gene, CDR1 is SNHLY and CDR2 FYNNEI. The germline ends are 12 bases apart after V is trimmed by 6 bases and J by 4 bases. The CDR3, cysteine through phenylalanine, is 13 amino acids long. CDR3 DNA is the only sequence kept; it has 39 bases, read in frame from the first base. The chain joins TRBV2 to TRBJ1-1; matching of 5 bases hints at TRBD1 as the D gene. The sequencing sample was made of naive CD4+ T cells from PBMCs. Per the publication, the cell subset or site label means: CD45RA+ positively selected. The TCR comes from a man aged 18 to 29 in good health. Some clones in this sample may be carry-over from other donors' samples. In nucleotides, the sequence is TGTGCCAGCAGCCTGGGGGGGGGCACTGAAGCTTTCTTT. It translates as CASSLGGGTEAFF.